These 20 T cell receptor beta chains were sequenced from one sample in a study of HIV-infected patients and healthy controls. 450 to 600 ng RNA was reverse transcribed with alpha and beta constant-region primers. Separate chain-specific third strand synthesis with multiplexing indices produced the alpha and beta libraries. TCRdb ran MiXCR on the 5' RACE reads and lists one entry per CDR3 protein. The data contain tens of thousands of distinct CDR3 sequences, more than 7.5% of them singletons. Whole blood was used without fractionation, so all unsorted peripheral T cells were included. The sequencing sample was made of blood. Every receptor here comes from an adult in good health.

This rearrangement joins TRBV11-2 to TRBJ2-3; 8 nucleotides align to TRBD1. This CDR3 region has 16 residues. CDR1 is SGHAT and CDR2 is FQNNGV in the germline V gene. With 5 bases clipped from V and 4 bases from J, the junction kept 11 bases outside the gene matches. CDR3 protein: CASSHGDRGLPDTQYF. The DNA of the CDR3 is TGTGCCAGCAGCCACGGAGACAGGGGTCTCCCAGATACGCAGTATTTT.

This chain joins TRBV7-2 and TRBJ2-3, with D maybe TRBD1 (6 bases). Germline V gives CDR1 SGHTA, CDR2 FQGNSA. V gave up 2 bases and J gave up 0 bases, with 9 bases separating them. The CDR3 loop spans 15 amino acids. CDR3 sequence (DNA): TGTGCCAGCAGCTTACGAGGACAGAGCACAGATACGCAGTATTTT. Residues: CASSLRGQSTDTQYF.

This clonotype has ten or more counts. The V call is TRBV12-3 or TRBV12-4, the J call TRBJ1-2; D is ambiguous. This CDR3 has 14 amino acids. The V end lost 7 bases, the J end lost 3 bases, and 15 bases lay between the germline ends. CDR3 nucleotide sequence: TGTGCCAGCATCCCTTCGGGAGTCGACTATGGCTACACCTTC. Translating gives CASIPSGVDYGYTF.

The table lists this clonotype with a few counts. The junction and the germline gene differ at one end; a read error may be behind it. J is TRBJ2-3 and V is TRBV7-7; D is uncertain. The CDR3 covers 12 residues. CDR1 is SSHAT, CDR2 FNYEAQ, per germline (reference sequence). The DNA for the CDR3 is TGTGCTAGCAGCTTAGACGGTGATACGCAGTATTTT. The encoded protein is CASSLDGDTQYF.

The sample holds many counts of this clonotype. For the CDR3, the DNA is TGTGCCAGCTCACCACTGACAGGCGTCACAGATACGCAGTATTTT. As protein: CASSPLTGVTDTQYF. The rearrangement links TRBV18 to TRBJ2-3; D might be TRBD1 (6 bases). The CDR3 has 15 amino acids. Germline V gives CDR1 KGHSH, CDR2 LQKENI. Trimming shortened V by 1 base and J by 2 bases, and 10 bases separated the two germline ends.

This clonotype was counted ten times or more. The chain links TRBV12-3 or TRBV12-4 to TRBJ1-2; 8 bases align to TRBD1. The CDR3 covers 13 residues. After removal of 8 bases from V and 7 bases from J, the junction contained 9 bases not matched to a gene. CDR3 nucleotide sequence: TGTGCCAGCGGGGACAGGACGGCAGCTGGCTACACCTTC. This codes for CASGDRTAAGYTF.

A few counts support this clonotype. The chain uses TRBV10-3 and TRBJ1-3; possible D gene TRBD1, 5 bases. Looked up from germline, CDR1 is ENHRY and CDR2 is SYGVKD. Trimming pared 3 bases from V and 2 bases from J, leaving 14 bases between. The CDR3 is 16 amino acids. CDR3 sequence reads: CAISDTGTRTGNTIYF. In DNA form, the CDR3 reads TGTGCCATCAGTGACACCGGGACGCGTACTGGAAACACCATATATTTT.

In its sample, this clonotype was seen many times. The chain recombines TRBV2 with TRBJ1-2; 12 positions match TRBD1. The CDR3 contains 15 residues. The junction had 8 bases not matched to a gene; V was cut back by 6 bases and J by 6 bases. The germline V gene encodes CDR1 SNHLY and CDR2 FYNNEI. CDR3 DNA: TGTGCCAGCAGGGGCCCGGGACAGGGGGCGCATGGCTACACCTTC. This encodes CASRGPGQGAHGYTF.

The sample holds many counts of this clonotype. CDR3 amino acids: CSVVLLAGGNTDTQYF. Written as DNA, the CDR3 is TGCAGCGTTGTACTCCTAGCGGGGGGGAACACAGATACGCAGTATTTT. The chain joins TRBV29-1 to TRBJ2-3; 12 nucleotides align to TRBD2. This CDR3 spans 16 amino acids. Germline CDR1 SQVTM, CDR2 ANQGSEA. V dropped 4 bases and J dropped 2; count of bases not matched to a gene: 7.

This clonotype was counted many times. The CDR3 sequence is CASRGNYHNEQFF. For the CDR3, the DNA is TGTGCCAGCAGGGGGAACTACCACAATGAGCAGTTCTTC. The chain combines TRBV28 with TRBJ2-1; D unresolved. Germline V gives CDR1 MDHEN, CDR2 SYDVKM. The V end was cut by 6 bases, the J end by 5 bases, with 11 bases between. CDR3 size: 13 residues.

This clonotype was seen at least ten times. The DNA for the CDR3 is TGTGCCAGCAGTTACAACTACGAGCAGTACTTC. It encodes CASSYNYEQYF. The chain couples TRBV6-6 to TRBJ2-7; unclear D gene. The CDR3 totals 11 residues. Trimming stripped 2 bases from V and 3 bases from J, with 2 bases between. The germline V gene encodes CDR1 MNHNY and CDR2 SVGAGI (reference sequence).

This clonotype was seen many times. The rearrangement joins TRBV4-2 to TRBJ1-1; D remains unclear. CDR1 and CDR2 from the germline V gene are LGHNA and YNFKEQ. Trimming pared 0 bases from V and 5 bases from J, leaving 13 bases between. The CDR3 has 15 residues. In nucleotides, the CDR3 is TGTGCCAGCAGCCAAGAGTCCCTCAGGTGGACTGAAGCTTTCTTT. It translates to CASSQESLRWTEAFF.

There are many counts of this clonotype. The chain is built from TRBV7-9 and TRBJ2-2; 11 bases map to TRBD1. V was pared by 4 bases and J by 6 bases, with 10 bases of the junction left unmatched. CDR3 length: 17 residues. Germline-derived CDR1 and CDR2 are SEHNR and FQNEAQ (reference sequence). As DNA, the CDR3 is TGTGCCAGCAGCTATAAATGGACAGGGGGCAAGGCCGGGGAGCTGTTTTTT. This sequence encodes CASSYKWTGGKAGELFF. Supplemented by reference TRBV7-9 and TRBJ2-2, the full variable domain reads DTGVSQNPRHKITKRGQNVTFRCDPISEHNRLYWYRQTLGQGPEFLTYFQNEAQLEKSRLLSDRFSAERPKGSFSTLEIQRTEQGDSAMYLCASSYKWTGGKAGELFFGEGSRLTVL.

Sample share makes this clonotype medium-sized (0.01 to 0.1%). The chain carries TRBV13 and TRBJ2-6, with a possible D match to TRBD1 (5 bases). Trimming stripped 4 bases from V and 4 bases from J, with 11 bases between. The CDR3 has 15 residues. Germline CDR1 PRHDT, CDR2 FYEKMQ (reference sequence). DNA of the CDR3: TGTGCCAGCAGCTCCCCTCCAGGGGGGGCCAACGTCCTGACTTTC. This sequence encodes CASSSPPGGANVLTF.

This chain connects TRBV10-3 to TRBJ1-3; D not resolved. The V gene lost 8 bases and the J gene lost 0 bases, with 11 bases spanning the gap. Germline loops: CDR1 ENHRY, CDR2 SYGVKD. The CDR3 consists of 14 residues. The CDR3 protein is CAIGYGSSGNTIYF. The CDR3 nucleotides read TGTGCCATCGGTTATGGGAGCTCTGGAAACACCATATATTTT.

At least ten counts were recorded for this clonotype. This sequence joins TRBV6-6 and TRBJ2-3; 8 nucleotides agree with TRBD1. The CDR3 spans 14 residues. Germline-derived CDR1 and CDR2 are MNHNY and SVGAGI (reference sequence). The trim removed 6 bases at V and 1 base at J, leaving 3 bases unmatched. CDR3 amino acids: CASSRDRRTDTQYF. DNA of the CDR3: TGTGCCAGCAGCCGGGACAGGCGCACAGATACGCAGTATTTT.

This clonotype was counted at least ten times. V gene TRBV14 combines with J gene TRBJ2-2; either TRBD1 or TRBD2 may supply D (5 bases each). Germline V gives CDR1 SGHDN, CDR2 FVKESK. CDR3 length: 16 residues. The ends were cut back, 4 bases at V and 0 bases at J, with 12 bases in the middle. The CDR3 nucleotides are TGTGCCAGCAGCCCGACACTAGGGGCGAACACCGGGGAGCTGTTTTTT. This codes for CASSPTLGANTGELFF.

This clonotype was recorded many times. This chain links TRBV3-1 with TRBJ2-1; no reliable D call. The CDR3 has 17 residues. The ends were cut back, 0 bases at V and 4 bases at J, with 16 bases in the middle. Germline CDR1 and CDR2: LGHDT and YNNKEL (reference sequence). The CDR3 DNA follows: TGTGCCAGCAGCCAAGATCACCCAAGCATGTGGTACAATGAGCAGTTCTTC. It codes for CASSQDHPSMWYNEQFF.

This clonotype ranks as medium-sized. The chain links TRBV18 to TRBJ1-1; the D is unclear. Germline-derived CDR1 and CDR2 are KGHSH and LQKENI. The CDR3 runs to 11 residues. V was clipped by 2 bases and J by 6 bases, with 4 bases between them. In DNA form, the CDR3 reads TGTGCCAGCTCACCAGGGGCTGAAGCTTTCTTT. Translating it yields CASSPGAEAFF.

In this sample, this clonotype turned up many times. The V call is TRBV20-1, the J call TRBJ2-5, with D possibly TRBD2 on 7 matching bases. V was trimmed by 3 bases and J by 4 bases, leaving 15 bases between them. The CDR3 spans 14 residues. Germline CDR1 DFQATT, CDR2 SNEGSKA (reference sequence). The CDR3 here is CSARGGGPSETQYF. The CDR3 DNA is TGCAGTGCTAGGGGGGGGGGGCCCTCAGAGACCCAGTACTTC.